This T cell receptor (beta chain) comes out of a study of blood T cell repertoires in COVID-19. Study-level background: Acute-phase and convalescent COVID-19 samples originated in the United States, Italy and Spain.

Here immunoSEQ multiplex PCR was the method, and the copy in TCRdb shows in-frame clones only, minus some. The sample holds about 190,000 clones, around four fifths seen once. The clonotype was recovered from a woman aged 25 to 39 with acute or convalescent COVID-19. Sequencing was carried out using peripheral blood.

The CDR3 loop reads CASSPRLAGDPRGETQYF. CDR3 DNA sequence: TGTGCCAGCAGTCCCCGGCTAGCGGGAGACCCTAGGGGGGAGACCCAGTACTTC. V usage is TRBV27 and J usage is TRBJ2-5; 10 bases map to TRBD2. The CDR3 loop spans 18 amino acids. Trimming removed 5 bases from V and 5 bases from J; junction bases left unmatched: 17. Germline V gene sequence: CDR1 MNHEY, CDR2 SMNVEV (reference sequence).